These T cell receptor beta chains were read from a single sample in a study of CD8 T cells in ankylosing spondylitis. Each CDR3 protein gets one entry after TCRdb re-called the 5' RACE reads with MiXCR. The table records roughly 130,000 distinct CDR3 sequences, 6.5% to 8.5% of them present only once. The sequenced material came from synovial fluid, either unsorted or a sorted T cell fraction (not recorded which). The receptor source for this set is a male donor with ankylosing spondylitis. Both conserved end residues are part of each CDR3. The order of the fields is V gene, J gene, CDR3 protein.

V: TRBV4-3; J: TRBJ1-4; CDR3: CASSWTGGSGEKLFF
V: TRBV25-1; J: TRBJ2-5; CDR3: CASSEWGQGGMETQYF
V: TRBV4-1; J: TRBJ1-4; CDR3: CASSQDGARENEKLFF
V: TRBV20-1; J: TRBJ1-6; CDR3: CSASRGFYNSPLHF
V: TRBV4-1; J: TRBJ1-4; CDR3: CASSQGRGIANEKLFF
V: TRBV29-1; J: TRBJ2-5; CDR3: CSVPPVSMRGLETQYF
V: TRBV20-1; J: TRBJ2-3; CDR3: CSARVGPGADTQYF
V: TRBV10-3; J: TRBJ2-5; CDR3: CAISEGAEQETQYF
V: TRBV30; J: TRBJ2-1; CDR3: CAYGWASANSVF
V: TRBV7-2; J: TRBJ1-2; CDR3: CASSLGRVNYGYTF
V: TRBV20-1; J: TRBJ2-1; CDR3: CSARRGELNEQFF
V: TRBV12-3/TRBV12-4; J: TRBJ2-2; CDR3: CASSLETADTGELFF
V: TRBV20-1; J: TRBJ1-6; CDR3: CSARTPTTGWNF
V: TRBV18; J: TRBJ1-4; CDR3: CASSPPAGGGTGKLFF
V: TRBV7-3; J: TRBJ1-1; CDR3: CASSLTPGLNTEAFF
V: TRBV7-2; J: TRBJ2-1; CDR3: CASSLGGWIDEQFF
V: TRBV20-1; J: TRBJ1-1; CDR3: CSAEGILNTEAFF
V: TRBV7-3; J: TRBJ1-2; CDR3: CASSRDRTGYGYTF
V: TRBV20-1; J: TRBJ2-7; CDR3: CSATLPGTYEQYF
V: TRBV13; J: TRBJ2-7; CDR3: CASSLRTAGEQYF
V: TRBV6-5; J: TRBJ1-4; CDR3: CASSYGYWTEKLFF
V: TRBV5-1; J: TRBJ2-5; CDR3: CASSGQDLGETQYF
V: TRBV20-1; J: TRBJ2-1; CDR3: CSASATSGRAYNEQFF
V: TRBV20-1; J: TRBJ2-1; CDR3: CSALNWGPSGRGSSYNEQFF
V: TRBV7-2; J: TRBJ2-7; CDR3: CASSLDGRPSGEQYF
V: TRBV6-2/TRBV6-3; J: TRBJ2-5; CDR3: CASSYVVETQYF
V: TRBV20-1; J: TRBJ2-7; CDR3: CSANHKSSYEQYF
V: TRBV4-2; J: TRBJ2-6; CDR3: CASSSGQGAFSGANVLTF
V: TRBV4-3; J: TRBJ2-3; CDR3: CASSQELLNTDTQYF
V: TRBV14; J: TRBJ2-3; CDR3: CASSQASTQYF
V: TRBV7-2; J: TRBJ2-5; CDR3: CASSLQAGGQETQYF
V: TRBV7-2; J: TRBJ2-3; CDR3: CASSLFSGGANTQYF
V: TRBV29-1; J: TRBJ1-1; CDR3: CSVGRQNTEAFF
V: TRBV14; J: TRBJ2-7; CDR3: CASSQAGFRDEQYF
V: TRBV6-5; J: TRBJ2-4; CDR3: CASRGTSNIQYF
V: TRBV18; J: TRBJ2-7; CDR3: CASSPFEDYEQYF
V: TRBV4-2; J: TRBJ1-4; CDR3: CASSHPQGNEKLFF
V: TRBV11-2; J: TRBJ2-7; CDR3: CASSLVGTAYEQYF
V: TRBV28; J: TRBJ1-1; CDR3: CASRPITGNTEAFF
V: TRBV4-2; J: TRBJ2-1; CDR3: CASSLAGVIYNEQFF
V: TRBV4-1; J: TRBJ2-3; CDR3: CASSSPGTGTDTQYF
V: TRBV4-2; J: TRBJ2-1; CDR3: CASSQGRDLQQFF
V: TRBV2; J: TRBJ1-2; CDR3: CASSASWTPSRGYTF
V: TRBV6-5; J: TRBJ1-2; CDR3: CASSYLTGGVGGYTF
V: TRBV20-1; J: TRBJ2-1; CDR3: CSARQDRYNEQFF
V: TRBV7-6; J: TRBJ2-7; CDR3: CASSLVRGPEYF
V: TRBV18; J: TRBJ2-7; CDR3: CASSPSPSYEQYF
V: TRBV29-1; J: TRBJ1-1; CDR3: CSARTDSNTEAFF
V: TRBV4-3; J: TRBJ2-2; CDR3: CASSPAQSGEWTSGTGELFF
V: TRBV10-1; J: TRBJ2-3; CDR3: CASSYRRAGGDTQYF